These 28 T cell receptor beta chains share one sample of origin, sequenced in a study of tumor-infiltrating lymphocytes in primary liver carcinoma (TCRdb year 2017). This sample was sequenced with an Illumina HiSeq 2500. A constant-region primer and ProtoScript II reverse transcriptase were used to reverse-transcribe TCRbeta-specific cDNA from about 0.55 ug total RNA. The TCRbeta libraries were prepared through three rounds of nested multiplex PCR following a slightly modified ARM-PCR procedure. Each of the first two PCR rounds ran for approximately 10 cycles and used multiplex TRBV1-TRBV30 forward primers together with a Cbeta reverse primer. TCRdb cleaned the public reads at Q25 with fastp, built clones with MiXCR and kept in-frame beta chains. A single entry per CDR3 protein holds the most common genes and DNA from its merged rows. The sample table records roughly 120,000 distinct CDR3 sequences; 50% to 65% of these occur just once. About a tenth of the sample goes to the ten largest clones.

Without any cell sorting, total RNA and DNA were co-extracted from roughly 21-30 mg of bulk tissue using the AllPrep DNA/RNA mini kit. Sample: liver tumor tissue from sampling region 1. The sample's cell subset or site, from its label and the paper: tumor region T1, superior pole. The receptors were sampled from a woman in her sixties with primary liver carcinoma and hepatitis B virus infection.

Regarding this clonotype: This could be a read error, since a much larger clone is one nucleotide away. The V call is TRBV5-1, the J call TRBJ1-1; TRBD1 aligns across 9 bases. The V and J ends lost 1 base and 1 base, in that order; junction bases with no gene match: 11. CDR1 and CDR2 (germline): SGHRS, YFSETQ. The length of the CDR3 is 18 residues. The CDR3 here is CASSLRAQGASGNTEAFF. CDR3 nucleotide sequence: TGCGCCAGCAGCTTGCGCGCACAGGGGGCGAGTGGGAACACTGAAGCTTTCTTT.

Concerning this clonotype: At one of its ends the junction is not consistent with the germline gene, which may arise from a read error. The chain recombines TRBV11-2 with TRBJ2-3, with D hard to call. CDR3 length: 12 amino acids. Per the germline V gene, CDR1 is SGHAT and CDR2 is FQNNGV. The CDR3 nucleotides read TGTGTCAGCAGCTTTGTTGAGGATACGCATTATTTT. Translating it yields CVSSFVEDTHYF.

With respect to this clonotype: A read error is possible here, since a much larger clone lies one base away. The rearrangement uses TRBV6-1 and TRBJ2-7, with 7 bases aligning to TRBD1. Germline assignment: CDR1 MNHNS and CDR2 SASEGT. CDR3 length equals 14 residues. CDR3 amino acids: CASSRQGSSYEQHF. CDR3 in DNA: TGTGCCAGCAGTCGACAGGGTTCATCCTACGAGCAGCACTTC.

A remark on this clonotype: This clone may be a read error of a much larger clone one base away. The chain carries TRBV6-1 and TRBJ1-2, with TRBD1 matching over 11 bases. Germline V gene data show CDR1 as MNHNS and CDR2 as SASEGT. The ends lost 6 bases at V and 7 bases at J; junction bases unmatched: 10. This CDR3 region has 15 residues. CDR3 DNA sequence: TGTGCCAGCAGGACCGGGACAGGGGGATATTGTGGCTACACCTTC. It specifies CASRTGTGGYCGYTF.

This clonotype was counted between two and nine times. It may be a read error: a sequence one base away is much more abundant. The chain couples TRBV6-1 to TRBJ2-1; 10 positions match TRBD2. This CDR3 has 15 amino acids. From germline, CDR1 is MNHNS and CDR2 SASEGT. CDR3 protein: CASRLAGASCNEQFF. The DNA of the CDR3 is TGTGCCAGCAGGCTAGCGGGAGCCTCCTGCAATGAGCAGTTCTTC.

About this clonotype: The junction shows a germline mismatch at one end, possibly a read error. This chain connects TRBV29-1 to TRBJ1-1; D call uncertain. This CDR3 spans 12 amino acids. Germline V gene data show CDR1 as SQVTM and CDR2 as ANQGSEA. CDR3 amino acids: CNVSPSNTEALF. In DNA form, the CDR3 reads TGCAACGTTAGCCCAAGTAACACTGAAGCTTTATTT.

Turning to this clonotype: This may arise from a read error, as a much more abundant clone is one base away. The J gene is TRBJ1-1, the V gene TRBV7-8; D is unclear. The CDR3 is 13 residues long. In germline, CDR1 is SGHVS, CDR2 FQNEAQ. The CDR3 region is CASSSPVNTEALF. CDR3 sequence (DNA): TGTGCCAGCAGCTCGCCGGTGAACACTGAAGCTCTCTTT.

Remarks on this clonotype: This may be a read error: a much more frequent sequence differs by one nucleotide. The chain is built from TRBV6-6 and TRBJ2-3; 11 bases match TRBD2. The CDR3 runs to 15 residues. With V trimmed by 6 bases and J by 5 bases, 7 bases remained unmatched. CDR1 and CDR2 (germline): MNHNY, SVGAGI (reference sequence). The CDR3 coding sequence is TGTGCCAGCAGACCCTCTACTAGCGGGAGAGATACGCAGTATTTT. Translation: CASRPSTSGRDTQYF.

As regards this clonotype: A much more abundant neighbour one base away suggests this may be a read error. The J gene is TRBJ2-3, the V gene TRBV10-3; TRBD1 aligns across 10 bases. V was clipped by 2 bases and J by 4 bases; unmatched bases: 6. The CDR3 runs to 16 residues. Germline CDR1 reads ENHRY; CDR2 reads SYGVKD. The CDR3 is CAISERDRGPADTQYF. As DNA, the CDR3 is TGTGCCATCAGTGAGAGGGACAGGGGACCAGCAGATACGCAGTATTTT.

Turning to this clonotype: One end of the junction fails to match germline, which may point to a read error. This sequence joins TRBV11-2 and TRBJ1-2; TRBD1 might be the D (5 bases). Germline V gives CDR1 SGHAT, CDR2 FQNNGV. The CDR3 spans 13 residues. This CDR3 is CAISLGAGFGYTF. The DNA of the CDR3 is TGCGCCATCAGTTTAGGGGCCGGTTTTGGATACACCTTC.

Of note for this clonotype: A much bigger clone sits one base away, suggesting this may be a read error. The gene calls are TRBV6-2 or TRBV6-3 and TRBJ2-7; D is unclear. The CDR3 runs to 12 residues. Germline CDR1 and CDR2: MNHEY and SVGEGT. The CDR3 nucleotides are TGTGCCAGCAGTTACCCAGGAAGAGAGCGGTACTTC. This encodes CASSYPGRERYF.

To note about this clonotype: A read error may be the cause here, since a much bigger clone is one base away. This rearrangement joins TRBV4-1 to TRBJ2-1, with TRBD2 matching over 10 bases. Germline V gene data show CDR1 as MGHRA and CDR2 as YSYEKL. This CDR3 contains 21 residues. V was clipped by 3 bases and J by 3 bases; unmatched bases: 20. This chain's CDR3 is CASSHLKGLAGAVESYNEQFF. Written as DNA, the CDR3 is TGCGCCAGCAGCCATCTCAAGGGGCTAGCGGGAGCGGTAGAGAGCTACAATGAGCAGTTCTTC.

Notes on this clonotype: One junction end does not reproduce the germline sequence, and a read error may be involved. This chain links TRBV11-3 with TRBJ1-3; tentatively, D is TRBD1 (6 bases). The length of the CDR3 is 15 residues. Germline V gene lookup returns CDR1 SGHNT and CDR2 YENEEA. The CDR3 DNA follows: TGTGGCAACAGCTCGGACAGTAACTCTGGTAACACCATATATTTT. Residues: CGNSSDSNSGNTIYF.

A remark on this clonotype: At one boundary the junction diverges from the germline segment, which might be a read error. This chain joins TRBV12-3 or TRBV12-4 and TRBJ1-1; D remains unclear. The CDR3 consists of 14 residues. In DNA, the CDR3 is TGTGCCAGCAGTTTAGGGCATAAGAACACTGAAGCTATCTTT. Encoded protein: CASSLGHKNTEAIF.

To note about this clonotype: A much larger clonotype is one base distant, so this may be a read error. V gene TRBV12-3 or TRBV12-4 combines with J gene TRBJ2-7; tentatively, D is TRBD2 (6 bases). CDR3 length equals 12 residues. CDR3 amino acids: CACSRLEGEQYF. CDR3 sequence (DNA): TGTGCCTGCAGTCGACTGGAGGGCGAGCAGTACTTC.

Comments on this clonotype: This could be a read error, since a much larger clone is one nucleotide away. The gene calls are TRBV12-3 or TRBV12-4 and TRBJ2-1; the D gene is possibly TRBD1 (7 bases). The V end lost 2 bases, the J end lost 5 bases, and 13 bases lay between the germline ends. The CDR3 is made up of 15 amino acids. The CDR3 sequence is CASSLRRDSHNEQFF. The DNA for the CDR3 is TGTGCCAGCAGTTTAAGGAGGGACAGTCACAATGAGCAGTTCTTC.

In this sample, this clonotype is medium-sized. The chain couples TRBV6-5 to TRBJ1-2; D possibly corresponds to TRBD1 (6 bases). V lost 11 bases, J lost 3 bases, and 16 bases lay in between. The CDR3 covers 13 residues. Germline CDR1 MNHEY, CDR2 SVGAGI. DNA for the CDR3: TGTGCCGTTTCTACAGGGCGACACTATGGCTACACCTTC. Translating gives CAVSTGRHYGYTF.

Ten or more counts support this clonotype. The chain has TRBV12-3 or TRBV12-4 and TRBJ1-1, with D tentatively TRBD1 (5 bases). V was clipped by 6 bases and J by 3 bases, with 11 bases between them. The CDR3 loop spans 13 amino acids. DNA of the CDR3: TGTGCCAGCAGGGGACCCGGTGACACTGAAGCTTTCTTT. Residues: CASRGPGDTEAFF.

Turning to this clonotype: One junction end disagrees with the germline gene, perhaps due to a read error. V usage is TRBV29-1 and J usage is TRBJ2-2, with D possibly matching TRBD2 (6 bases). The CDR3 covers 14 residues. From germline, CDR1 is SQVTM and CDR2 ANQGSEA. Written as DNA, the CDR3 is TGCAGGGTTGAGGGGATCGGGGGCACCGGGGAGCTGTTTTTT. This translates into CRVEGIGGTGELFF.

A word on this clonotype: Being one base from a much bigger clone, this may be a read error. The chain carries TRBV28 and TRBJ2-1; D is perhaps TRBD2 (6 bases). The V gene lost 8 bases and the J gene lost 7 bases, with 27 bases spanning the gap. The CDR3 extends over 17 amino acids. The V gene's germline CDR1 is MDHEN and CDR2 SYDVKM. The CDR3 DNA reads as TGTGCCAGCGGACTCATAACCGGGGCTAGCGATTCGAATGAGCAGTTCTTC. This encodes CASGLITGASDSNEQFF.

With respect to this clonotype: This clone may be a read error of a much larger clone one base away. The V and J genes are TRBV6-5 and TRBJ1-2, with a possible D match to TRBD1 (5 bases). The CDR3 extends over 12 amino acids. Looked up from germline, CDR1 is MNHEY and CDR2 is SVGAGI. The CDR3 DNA reads as TGTACCAGCAGCGAATATAAGGGGGGCTACACCTTC. Its translation: CTSSEYKGGYTF.

About this clonotype itself: A read error may account for a junction end that differs from germline. V and J are TRBV7-9 and TRBJ1-4, with a weak D call TRBD1 (5 bases). This CDR3 region has 17 residues. The germline CDR1 and CDR2 sequences are SEHNR and FQNEAQ (reference sequence). The CDR3 region has the DNA TGTGCCAGCAGTTCAACCCCTCCCGCGTGGGGGGGTGAAAAAGTGTTTTTT. Translated: CASSSTPPAWGGEKVFF.

On this clonotype itself: The junction departs from the called germline gene at one end, perhaps through a read error. The V gene is TRBV11-3, the J gene TRBJ2-6; D unclear. CDR1 is SGHNT, CDR2 YENEEA, per germline. The CDR3 consists of 16 residues. The CDR3 bases are TGTGCCAGCAGCTTAGATTCTAGGGCTGGGGACAACGTCCTGACTTTC. Residues: CASSLDSRAGDNVLTF.

Of note for this clonotype: Mismatch with germline at one junction end may stem from a read error. The chain joins TRBV29-1 to TRBJ1-1, with D perhaps TRBD1 (6 bases). This CDR3 is 13 amino acids long. Germline V gives CDR1 SQVTM, CDR2 ANQGSEA. The CDR3 sequence: CSVEYDRYTEAFF. The CDR3 DNA follows: TGCAGCGTTGAATACGACAGGTACACTGAAGCATTCTTT.

This clonotype was observed many times. CDR3 coding DNA: TGTGCCAGCAGCCGCGGACAGATTAGCACAGATACGCAGTATTTT. This gives the protein CASSRGQISTDTQYF. The V gene is TRBV12-3 or TRBV12-4, the J gene TRBJ2-3; D perhaps matches TRBD1 (6 bases). There are 15 residues in the CDR3. Trimming stripped 6 bases from V and 0 bases from J, with 13 bases between.

For this clonotype: A much larger clone sits a single nucleotide away, making a read error possible. The chain recombines TRBV6-2 or TRBV6-3 with TRBJ2-1; the D is unclear. The germline CDR1 and CDR2 sequences are MNHEY and SVGEGT. This CDR3 has 13 residues. V was pared by 7 bases and J by 2 bases, with 9 bases between. The CDR3 sequence: CASTPITYNEQFF. The CDR3 DNA follows: TGTGCCAGCACCCCCATAACCTACAATGAGCAGTTCTTC.

Turning to this clonotype: At one end, the junction sequence differs from germline, possibly due to a read error. V usage is TRBV7-8 and J usage is TRBJ2-3; 7 positions agree with TRBD2. Germline CDR1 reads SGHVS; CDR2 reads FQNEAQ. This CDR3 spans 15 amino acids. The CDR3 protein is CASSLVLATVDTQCF. The CDR3 coding sequence is TGTGCCAGCAGCTTAGTACTAGCGACAGTGGATACGCAGTGTTTT.

Note on this clonotype: A much bigger clone sits one base away, suggesting this may be a read error. The V call is TRBV6-6, the J call TRBJ2-1, with D perhaps TRBD2 (5 bases). V was pared by 7 bases and J by 12 bases, with 10 bases between. The CDR3 runs 10 residues. Germline lookup yields CDR1 MNHNY and CDR2 SVGAGI (reference sequence). The CDR3: CASMEDGQFF. As DNA, the CDR3 is TGTGCCAGCATGGAGGATGGGCAGTTCTTC.